Below are 18 T cell receptor beta chains sequenced from a single sample in a study of blood T cell repertoires in COVID-19. Generated by immunoSEQ multiplex PCR, the TCRdb table keeps only in-frame clones and is missing some. The data show around 210,000 clones, roughly 85% seen once. Sequencing was performed on peripheral blood. These receptors all come from a man aged 50 to 60 with COVID-19, enrolled during active disease.

The gene calls are TRBV6-5 and TRBJ1-5; TRBD1 aligns across 8 bases. Germline V gene data show CDR1 as MNHEY and CDR2 as SVGAGI. V lost 2 bases to trimming and J lost 7 bases; unmatched junction nucleotides: 1. This CDR3 has 13 residues. DNA for the CDR3: TGTGCCAGCAGTTACGCAGGGGGCCAGCCCCAGCATTTT. The encoded protein is CASSYAGGQPQHF.

This clone showed up just a few times. The genes are TRBV6-1 and TRBJ1-2; D is perhaps TRBD1 (5 bases). Trimming shortened V by 3 bases and J by 4 bases, and 15 bases separated the two germline ends. CDR1 and CDR2 (germline): MNHNS, SASEGT. The CDR3 spans 15 residues. The CDR3 here is CASSDRPDSIYGYTF. As DNA, the CDR3 is TGTGCCAGCAGTGACCGACCAGACAGCATCTATGGCTACACCTTC.

This chain links TRBV30 with TRBJ2-2; weak D call: TRBD1 (5 bases). CDR1 is GTSNPN, CDR2 SVGIG, per germline (reference sequence). This CDR3 has 15 amino acids. The V end lost 5 bases, the J end lost 0 bases, and 13 bases lay between the germline ends. CDR3 in DNA: TGTGCCTGGGGCGAAGACAGAGCGAACACCGGGGAGCTGTTTTTT. Protein product: CAWGEDRANTGELFF.

Only one count was recorded for this clone. The chain is built from TRBV5-1 and TRBJ2-1; 7 nucleotides line up with TRBD1. CDR3 length equals 13 residues. V gave up 2 bases and J gave up 8 bases; unmatched junction bases: 4. Germline V gene lookup returns CDR1 SGHRS and CDR2 YFSETQ. CDR3 in DNA: TGCGCCAGCAGCTTCTCACAGGGGTATGAGCAGTTCTTC. It specifies CASSFSQGYEQFF.

The V call is TRBV7-8, the J call TRBJ2-1; 10 bases are shared with TRBD2. The V gene end was trimmed by 5 bases and the J gene end by 8 bases; junction bases not matched to a gene: 12. The CDR3 spans 16 residues. Germline assignment: CDR1 SGHVS and CDR2 FQNEAQ. The CDR3 protein is CASSKKVEGLAHEQFF. CDR3 sequence (DNA): TGTGCCAGCAGCAAAAAAGTTGAGGGACTAGCGCATGAGCAGTTCTTC. Full variable domain (missing parts from reference TRBV7-8 and TRBJ2-1): GAGVSQSPRYKVAKRGQDVALRCDPISGHVSLFWYQQALGQGPEFLTYFQNEAQLDKSGLPSDRFFAERPEGSVSTLKIQRTQQEDSAVYLCASSKKVEGLAHEQFFGPGTRLTVL.

This chain connects TRBV7-2 to TRBJ2-2; 11 bases agree with TRBD2. Germline CDR1 is SGHTA and CDR2 is FQGNSA. CDR3 length: 17 residues. Unmatched junction bases numbered 3, after V lost 2 bases and J lost 1 base. The CDR3 bases are TGTGCCAGCAGCTTACCAGGACTAGCGGGGAACACCGGGGAGCTGTTTTTT. This sequence encodes CASSLPGLAGNTGELFF.

This chain joins TRBV9 and TRBJ2-2; no reliable D call. V lost 0 bases, J lost 2 bases, and 8 bases lay in between. The germline V gene has CDR1 SGDLS and CDR2 YYNGEE. The CDR3 totals 15 residues. CDR3 sequence reads: CASSVALENTGELFF. In nucleotides, the CDR3 is TGTGCCAGCAGCGTAGCCCTAGAAAACACCGGGGAGCTGTTTTTT.

The chain employs TRBV5-1 and TRBJ1-1, with TRBD1 matching 7 bases. The CDR3 has 14 residues. CDR1 is SGHRS and CDR2 is YFSETQ in the germline V gene. V lost 0 bases and J lost 4; bases outside the gene matches: 3. The CDR3 protein is CASSLGQGFTEAFF. CDR3 in DNA: TGCGCCAGCAGCTTGGGACAGGGATTCACTGAAGCTTTCTTT.

The chain has TRBV7-2 and TRBJ2-2; TRBD2 matches at 7 bases. J gave up 0 bases and V 2 bases, and 6 bases lay outside the gene matches. Germline assignment: CDR1 SGHTA and CDR2 FQGNSA. CDR3 size: 17 residues. CDR3 region: CASSLSHAGANTGELFF. In DNA form, the CDR3 reads TGTGCCAGCAGCTTAAGCCACGCGGGGGCGAACACCGGGGAGCTGTTTTTT.

This sequence joins TRBV10-2 and TRBJ2-1; D is ambiguous. CDR1 is WSHSY, CDR2 SAAADI, per germline. The CDR3 consists of 14 residues. Between the trimmed V and J ends, which lost 3 bases and 0 bases, there was a span of 6 bases. CDR3 protein: CASSDPSSYNEQFF. CDR3 DNA: TGCGCCAGCAGTGATCCGAGCTCCTACAATGAGCAGTTCTTC.

The chain couples TRBV30 to TRBJ1-6; D remains unclear. V lost 3 bases, J lost 7 bases, and 10 bases lay in between. Germline CDR1 is GTSNPN and CDR2 is SVGIG (reference sequence). The CDR3 has 13 residues. CDR3 DNA sequence: TGTGCCTGGAGGGCACAGCTAAATTCACCCCTCCACTTT. It codes for CAWRAQLNSPLHF.

The genes are TRBV3-1 (or the pseudogene TRBV3-2) and TRBJ2-5; weak D call: TRBD2 (6 bases). This CDR3 is 15 amino acids long. Germline CDR1 reads LGHDT; CDR2 reads YNNKEL (reference sequence). V was cut by 3 bases and J by 4 bases, with 15 bases left in between. The CDR3 nucleotides are TGTGCCAGCAGCCAGGGGAGACTAGTTTCAGAGACCCAGTACTTC. This encodes CASSQGRLVSETQYF.

V gene TRBV11-3 combines with J gene TRBJ2-3, with 9 bases lining up with TRBD1. This CDR3 has 14 amino acids. Germline-derived CDR1 and CDR2 are SGHNT and YENEEA. Trimming cost V 5 bases and J 4 bases; bases outside gene matches: 4. The CDR3 DNA follows: TGTGCCAGCAGCCTCGGGACAGGGTCAGATACGCAGTATTTT. This translates into CASSLGTGSDTQYF.

V is TRBV10-3 and J is TRBJ1-6, with D possibly TRBD1 on 5 matching bases. Germline CDR1 reads ENHRY; CDR2 reads SYGVKD. The ends were cut back, 0 bases at V and 13 bases at J, with 10 bases in the middle. This CDR3 spans 13 amino acids. The CDR3 here is CAISESTVGPLHF. As DNA, the CDR3 is TGTGCCATCAGTGAGTCGACAGTTGGGCCCCTCCACTTT.

The genes are TRBV20-1 and TRBJ2-7; D is perhaps TRBD2 (5 bases). V was pared by 2 bases and J by 5 bases, with 7 bases between. The CDR3 runs to 11 residues. Germline CDR1 is DFQATT and CDR2 is SNEGSKA (reference sequence). CDR3 DNA sequence: TGCAGTGCTAGAAACGGGAACGAGCAGTACTTC. This codes for CSARNGNEQYF.

This clone was observed a single time. The same CDR3 can be traced to other DNA sequences in this sample. The V and J genes are TRBV7-9 and TRBJ1-4; TRBD1 might be the D (5 bases). Germline loops: CDR1 SEHNR, CDR2 FQNEAQ (reference sequence). Trimming removed 1 base from V and 8 bases from J, with 14 bases in between. This CDR3 is 15 amino acids long. The CDR3 coding sequence is TGTGCCAGCAGCTTAGACGGGCAGGGAGGCGAAAAACTGTTTTTT. Residues: CASSLDGQGGEKLFF. The full variable domain, in which reference TRBV7-9 and TRBJ1-4 provide the parts outside the CDR3, is DTGVSQNPRHKITKRGQNVTFRCDPISEHNRLYWYRQTLGQGPEFLTYFQNEAQLEKSRLLSDRFSAERPKGSFSTLEIQRTEQGDSAMYLCASSLDGQGGEKLFFGSGTQLSVL.

This clone was detected only a few times. This chain connects TRBV7-9 to TRBJ2-3; D call uncertain. CDR3 length: 15 amino acids. Trimming stripped 3 bases from V and 0 bases from J, with 10 bases between. Per the germline V gene, CDR1 is SEHNR and CDR2 is FQNEAQ (reference sequence). CDR3 bases: TGTGCCAGCAGCTTGCTCTGGCGGAGCACAGATACGCAGTATTTT. Its translation: CASSLLWRSTDTQYF. Full variable domain (remainder filled in from reference TRBV7-9 and TRBJ2-3): DTGVSQNPRHKITKRGQNVTFRCDPISEHNRLYWYRQTLGQGPEFLTYFQNEAQLEKSRLLSDRFSAERPKGSFSTLEIQRTEQGDSAMYLCASSLLWRSTDTQYFGPGTRLTVL.

The rearrangement uses TRBV4-1 and TRBJ2-1, with D possibly TRBD2 on 6 matching bases. Per germline, CDR1 MGHRA and CDR2 YSYEKL. The CDR3 is made up of 16 amino acids. V lost 0 bases, J lost 7 bases, and 16 bases lay in between. The CDR3 loop reads CASSQDLRLAWNEQFF. The CDR3 coding sequence is TGCGCCAGCAGCCAAGATCTTAGGCTAGCGTGGAATGAGCAGTTCTTC.